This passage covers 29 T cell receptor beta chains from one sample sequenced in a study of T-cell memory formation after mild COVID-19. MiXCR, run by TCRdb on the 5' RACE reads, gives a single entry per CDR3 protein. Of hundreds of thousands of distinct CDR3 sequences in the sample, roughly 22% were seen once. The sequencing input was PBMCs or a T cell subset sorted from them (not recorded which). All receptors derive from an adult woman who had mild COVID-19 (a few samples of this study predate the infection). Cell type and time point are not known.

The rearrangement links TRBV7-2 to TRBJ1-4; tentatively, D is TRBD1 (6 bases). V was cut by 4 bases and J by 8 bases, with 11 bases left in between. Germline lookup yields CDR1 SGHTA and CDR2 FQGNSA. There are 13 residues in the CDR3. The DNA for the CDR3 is TGTGCCAGCAGCTACCTTAGGGGGGAAAAACTGTTTTTT. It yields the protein CASSYLRGEKLFF.

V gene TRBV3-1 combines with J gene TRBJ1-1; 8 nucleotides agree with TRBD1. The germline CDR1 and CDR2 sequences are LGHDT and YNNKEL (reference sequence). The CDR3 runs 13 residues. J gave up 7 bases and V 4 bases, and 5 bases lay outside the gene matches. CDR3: CASSPGQGSEAFF. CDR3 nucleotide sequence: TGTGCCAGCAGCCCCGGACAGGGAAGTGAAGCTTTCTTT.

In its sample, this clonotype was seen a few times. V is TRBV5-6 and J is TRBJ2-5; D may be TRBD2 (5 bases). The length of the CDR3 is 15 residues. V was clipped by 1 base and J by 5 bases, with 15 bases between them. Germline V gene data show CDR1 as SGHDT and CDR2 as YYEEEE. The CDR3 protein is CASSLSAGSAETQYF. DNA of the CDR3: TGTGCCAGCAGCTTGTCGGCGGGTTCAGCGGAGACCCAGTACTTC.

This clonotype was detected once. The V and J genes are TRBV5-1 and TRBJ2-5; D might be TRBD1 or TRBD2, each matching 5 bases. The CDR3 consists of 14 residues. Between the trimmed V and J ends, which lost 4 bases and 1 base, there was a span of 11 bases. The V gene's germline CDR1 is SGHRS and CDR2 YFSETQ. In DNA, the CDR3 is TGCGCCAGCAGCGTCAACGGGGCCCAAGAGACCCAGTACTTC. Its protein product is CASSVNGAQETQYF.

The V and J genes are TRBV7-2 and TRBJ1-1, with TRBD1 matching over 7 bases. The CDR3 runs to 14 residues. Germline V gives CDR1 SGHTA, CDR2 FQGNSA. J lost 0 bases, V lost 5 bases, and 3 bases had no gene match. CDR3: CASSVGQMNTEAFF. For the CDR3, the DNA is TGTGCCAGCAGCGTGGGACAGATGAACACTGAAGCTTTCTTT.

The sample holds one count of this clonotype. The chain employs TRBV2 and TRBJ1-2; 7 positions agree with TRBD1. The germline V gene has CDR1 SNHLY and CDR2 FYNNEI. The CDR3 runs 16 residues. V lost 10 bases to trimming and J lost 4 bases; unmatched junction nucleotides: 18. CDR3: CATYGSTGSGTYGYTF. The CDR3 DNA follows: TGTGCCACGTATGGGTCGACAGGGTCAGGTACCTATGGCTACACCTTC.

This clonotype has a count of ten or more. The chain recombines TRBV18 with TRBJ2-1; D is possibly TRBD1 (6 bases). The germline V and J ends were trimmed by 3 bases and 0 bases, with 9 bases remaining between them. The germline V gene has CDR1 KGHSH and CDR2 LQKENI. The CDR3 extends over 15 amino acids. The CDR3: CASSPGAVSYNEQFF. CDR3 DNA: TGTGCCAGCTCACCGGGGGCAGTCTCCTACAATGAGCAGTTCTTC.

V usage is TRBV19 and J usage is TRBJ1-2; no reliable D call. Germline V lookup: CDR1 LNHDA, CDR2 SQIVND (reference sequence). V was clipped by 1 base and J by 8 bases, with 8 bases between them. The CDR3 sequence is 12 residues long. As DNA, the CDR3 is TGTGCCAGTAGTATAGCAACCCGGGGCTACACCTTC. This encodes CASSIATRGYTF.

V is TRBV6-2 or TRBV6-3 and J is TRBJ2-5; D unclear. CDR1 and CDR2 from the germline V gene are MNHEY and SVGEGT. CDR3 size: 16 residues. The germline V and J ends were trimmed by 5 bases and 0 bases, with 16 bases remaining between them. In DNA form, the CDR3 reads TGTGCCAGCAGTCGAATACAGCCGGGCTACCAAGAGACCCAGTACTTC. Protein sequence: CASSRIQPGYQETQYF.

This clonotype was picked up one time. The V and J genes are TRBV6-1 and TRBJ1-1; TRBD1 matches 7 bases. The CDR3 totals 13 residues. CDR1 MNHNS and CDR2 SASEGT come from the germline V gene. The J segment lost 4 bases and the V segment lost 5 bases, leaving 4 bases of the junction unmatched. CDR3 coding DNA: TGTGCCAGCAGTTCAACAGGGGCCACTGAAGCTTTCTTT. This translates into CASSSTGATEAFF.

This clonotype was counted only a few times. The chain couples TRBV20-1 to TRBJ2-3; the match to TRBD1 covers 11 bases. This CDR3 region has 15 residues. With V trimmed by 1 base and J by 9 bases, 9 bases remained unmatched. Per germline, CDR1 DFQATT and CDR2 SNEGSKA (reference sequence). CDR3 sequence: CSARGRTGDRGTQYF. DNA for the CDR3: TGCAGTGCTAGAGGTCGGACAGGGGACAGGGGGACGCAGTATTTT.

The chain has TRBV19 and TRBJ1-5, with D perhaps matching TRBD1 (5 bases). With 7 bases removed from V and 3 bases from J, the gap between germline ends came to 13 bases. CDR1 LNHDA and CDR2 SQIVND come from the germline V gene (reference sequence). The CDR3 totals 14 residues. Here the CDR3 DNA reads TGTGCCAGTAAAGAAGCAGGGCTCAATCAGCCCCAGCATTTT. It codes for CASKEAGLNQPQHF.

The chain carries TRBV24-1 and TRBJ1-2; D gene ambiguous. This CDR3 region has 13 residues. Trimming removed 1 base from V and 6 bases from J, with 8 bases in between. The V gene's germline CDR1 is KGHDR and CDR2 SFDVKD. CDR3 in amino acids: CATSDFGLNGYTF. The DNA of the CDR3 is TGTGCCACCAGTGATTTTGGGTTGAATGGCTACACCTTC.

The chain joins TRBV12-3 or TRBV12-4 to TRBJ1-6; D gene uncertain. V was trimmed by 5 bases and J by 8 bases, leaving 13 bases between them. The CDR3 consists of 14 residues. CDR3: CASSLWTGDSPLHF. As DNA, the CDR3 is TGTGCCAGCAGTCTCTGGACGGGAGATTCACCCCTCCACTTT.

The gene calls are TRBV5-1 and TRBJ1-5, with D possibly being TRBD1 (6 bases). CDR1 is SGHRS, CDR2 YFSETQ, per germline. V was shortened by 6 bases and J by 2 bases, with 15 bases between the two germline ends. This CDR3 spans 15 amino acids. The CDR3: CASTLAQGGNQPQHF. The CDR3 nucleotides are TGCGCCAGCACACTCGCACAGGGTGGCAATCAGCCCCAGCATTTT. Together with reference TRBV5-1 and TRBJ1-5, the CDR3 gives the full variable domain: KAGVTQTPRYLIKTRGQQVTLSCSPISGHRSVSWYQQTPGQGLQFLFEYFSETQRNKGNFPGRFSGRQFSNSRSEMNVSTLELGDSALYLCASTLAQGGNQPQHFGDGTRLSIL.

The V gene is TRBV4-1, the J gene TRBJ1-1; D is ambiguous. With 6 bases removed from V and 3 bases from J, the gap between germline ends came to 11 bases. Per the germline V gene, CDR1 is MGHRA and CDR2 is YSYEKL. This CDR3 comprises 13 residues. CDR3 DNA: TGCGCCAGCAGTTTCTATATCGACACTGAAGCTTTCTTT. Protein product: CASSFYIDTEAFF.

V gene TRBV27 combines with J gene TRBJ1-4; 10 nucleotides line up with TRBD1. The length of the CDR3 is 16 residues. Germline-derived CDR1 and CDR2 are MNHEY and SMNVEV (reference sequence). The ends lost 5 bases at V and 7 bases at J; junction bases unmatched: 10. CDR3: CASSLFRTGGFEKLFF. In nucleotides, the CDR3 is TGTGCCAGCAGTCTCTTCCGGACAGGGGGGTTTGAAAAACTGTTTTTT. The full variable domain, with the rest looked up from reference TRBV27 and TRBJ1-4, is EAQVTQNPRYLITVTGKKLTVTCSQNMNHEYMSWYRQDPGLGLRQIYYSMNVEVTDKGDVPEGYKVSRKEKRNFPLILESPSPNQTSLYFCASSLFRTGGFEKLFFGSGTQLSVL.

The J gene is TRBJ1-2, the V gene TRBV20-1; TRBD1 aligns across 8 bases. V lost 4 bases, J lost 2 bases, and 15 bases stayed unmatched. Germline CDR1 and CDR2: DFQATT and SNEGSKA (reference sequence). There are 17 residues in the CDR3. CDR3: CSAILLTDRAGNYGYTF. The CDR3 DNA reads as TGCAGTGCTATATTACTAACGGACAGGGCGGGGAACTATGGCTACACCTTC.

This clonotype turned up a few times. The CDR3 bases are TGTGCCACCAGTGGGGTAGCGGGAAATCCGAACACCGGGGAGCTGTTTTTT. Its protein is CATSGVAGNPNTGELFF. The rearrangement joins TRBV24-1 to TRBJ2-2; 8 bases fit TRBD2. Germline CDR1 is KGHDR and CDR2 is SFDVKD. The junction had 7 bases not matched to a gene; V was cut back by 5 bases and J by 0 bases. The CDR3 length is 17 residues.

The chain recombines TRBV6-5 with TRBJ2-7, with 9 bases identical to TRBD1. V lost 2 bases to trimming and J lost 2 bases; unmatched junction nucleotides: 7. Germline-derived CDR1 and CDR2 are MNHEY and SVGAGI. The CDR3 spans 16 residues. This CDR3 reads CASSYPTGGYPYEQYF. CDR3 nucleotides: TGTGCCAGCAGTTACCCTACAGGGGGCTATCCCTACGAGCAGTACTTC.

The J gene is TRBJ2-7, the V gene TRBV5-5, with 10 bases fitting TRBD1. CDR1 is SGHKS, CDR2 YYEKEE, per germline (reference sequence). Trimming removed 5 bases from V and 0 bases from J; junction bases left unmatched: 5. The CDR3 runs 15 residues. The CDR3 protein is CASRWGQGISYEQYF. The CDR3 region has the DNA TGTGCCAGCAGGTGGGGACAGGGGATCTCCTACGAGCAGTACTTC.

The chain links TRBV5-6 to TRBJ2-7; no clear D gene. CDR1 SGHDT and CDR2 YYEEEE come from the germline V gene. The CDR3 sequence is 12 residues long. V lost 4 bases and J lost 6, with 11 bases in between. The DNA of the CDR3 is TGTGCCAGCAGCGTGACCGTCGGCGAGCAGTACTTC. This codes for CASSVTVGEQYF. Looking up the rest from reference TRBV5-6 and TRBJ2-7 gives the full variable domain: DAGVTQSPTHLIKTRGQQVTLRCSPKSGHDTVSWYQQALGQGPQFIFQYYEEEERQRGNFPDRFSGHQFPNYSSELNVNALLLGDSALYLCASSVTVGEQYFGPGTRLTVT.

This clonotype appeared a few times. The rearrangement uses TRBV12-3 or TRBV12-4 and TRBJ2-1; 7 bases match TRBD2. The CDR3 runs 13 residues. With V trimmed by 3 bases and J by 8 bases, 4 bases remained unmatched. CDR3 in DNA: TGTGCCAGCAGTTTTGCGGGAGCGGATGAGCAGTTCTTC. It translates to CASSFAGADEQFF.

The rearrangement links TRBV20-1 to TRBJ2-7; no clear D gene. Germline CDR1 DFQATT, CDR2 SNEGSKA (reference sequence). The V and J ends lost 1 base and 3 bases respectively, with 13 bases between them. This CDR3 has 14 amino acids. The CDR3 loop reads CSARVPRQSYEQYF. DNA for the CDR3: TGCAGTGCTAGAGTCCCTCGGCAGAGCTACGAGCAGTACTTC.

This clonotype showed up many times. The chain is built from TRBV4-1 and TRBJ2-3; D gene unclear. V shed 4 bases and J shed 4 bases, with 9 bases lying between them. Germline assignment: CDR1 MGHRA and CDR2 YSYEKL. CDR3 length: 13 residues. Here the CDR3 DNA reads TGCGCCAGCAGCCTAGGAGTTGCAGATACGCAGTATTTT. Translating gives CASSLGVADTQYF.

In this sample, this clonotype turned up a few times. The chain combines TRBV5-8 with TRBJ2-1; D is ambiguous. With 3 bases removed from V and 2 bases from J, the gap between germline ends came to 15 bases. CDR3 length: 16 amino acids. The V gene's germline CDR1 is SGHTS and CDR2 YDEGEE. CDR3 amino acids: CASSSAASAAYNEQFF. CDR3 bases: TGTGCCAGCAGCTCGGCGGCGAGCGCAGCCTACAATGAGCAGTTCTTC.

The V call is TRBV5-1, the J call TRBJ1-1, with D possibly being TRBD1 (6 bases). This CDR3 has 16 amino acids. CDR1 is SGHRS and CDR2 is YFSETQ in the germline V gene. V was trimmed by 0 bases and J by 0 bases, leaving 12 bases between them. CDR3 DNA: TGCGCCAGCAGCTTGGATAGCGGACAGCTGAACACTGAAGCTTTCTTT. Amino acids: CASSLDSGQLNTEAFF.

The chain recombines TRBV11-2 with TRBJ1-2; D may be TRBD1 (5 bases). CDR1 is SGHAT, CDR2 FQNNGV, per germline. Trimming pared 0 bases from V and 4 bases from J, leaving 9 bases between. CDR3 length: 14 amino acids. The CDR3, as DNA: TGTGCCAGCAGCTTAGAGCGGGGGGTCTATGGCTACACCTTC. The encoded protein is CASSLERGVYGYTF.

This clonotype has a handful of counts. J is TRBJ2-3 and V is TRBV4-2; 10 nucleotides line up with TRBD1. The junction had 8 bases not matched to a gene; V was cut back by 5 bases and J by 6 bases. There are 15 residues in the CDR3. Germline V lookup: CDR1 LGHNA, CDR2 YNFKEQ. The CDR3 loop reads CASSRQGAVEDTQYF. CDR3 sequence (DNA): TGTGCCAGCAGCAGACAGGGGGCGGTAGAGGATACGCAGTATTTT.